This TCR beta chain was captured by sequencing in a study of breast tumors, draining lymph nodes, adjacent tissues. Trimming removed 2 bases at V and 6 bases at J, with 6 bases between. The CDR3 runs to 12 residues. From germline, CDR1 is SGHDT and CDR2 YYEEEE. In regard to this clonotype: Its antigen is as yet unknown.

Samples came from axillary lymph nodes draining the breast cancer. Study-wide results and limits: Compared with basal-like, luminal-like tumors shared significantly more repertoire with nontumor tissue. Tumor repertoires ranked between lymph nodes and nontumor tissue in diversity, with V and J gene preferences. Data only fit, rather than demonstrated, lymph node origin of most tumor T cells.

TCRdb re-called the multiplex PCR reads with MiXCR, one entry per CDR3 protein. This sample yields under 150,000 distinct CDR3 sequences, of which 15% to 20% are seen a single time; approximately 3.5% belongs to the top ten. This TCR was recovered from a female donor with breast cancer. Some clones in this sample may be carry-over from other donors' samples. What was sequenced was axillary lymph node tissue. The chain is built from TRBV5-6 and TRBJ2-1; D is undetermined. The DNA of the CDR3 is TGTGCCAGCAGCTTTAGGGCCAATGAGCAGTTCTTC. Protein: CASSFRANEQFF.